This TCR beta chain was captured in a study of OX40 agonist ivuxolimab in advanced cancers. The CDR3 runs 16 residues. With V trimmed by 5 bases and J by 2 bases, 5 bases remained unmatched. Germline V gene data show CDR1 as SGHNT and CDR2 as YENEEA. Libraries were prepared by immunoSEQ multiplex PCR; TCRdb keeps only in-frame clonotypes and omits some of them. The profile shows about 83,000 clones, roughly 80% of them singletons. A remark on this clone: As yet, its antigen is unknown.

Overall study findings and caveats: Both CD4+ and CD8+ T cell populations in blood had undergone clonal expansion by week 6 at 0.1 to 3.0 mg/kg. Expanded peripheral T-cell antigen specificity went undetermined.

This chain connects TRBV11-3 to TRBJ2-1; TRBD2 aligns across 11 bases. This sample comprised CD4+ or CD8+ T cells sorted from blood, obtained in a trial of the OX40 agonist ivuxolimab. The TCR was taken from an adult with an advanced solid tumor such as melanoma, head and neck, liver or kidney cancer. CDR3 DNA sequence: TGTGCCAGCAGCACCGTTAGCGGGGGGGCCTACAATGAGCAGTTCTTC. Translation: CASSTVSGGAYNEQFF.